This TCR beta chain was sequenced for a study of CD8+CD57+ T cells in acquired aplastic anemia. Study-wide results and caveats: With respect to CD8+ Simpson's diversity, patients and controls did not differ significantly. Comparison of patients with controls identified nearly 30 shared CD8+ CDR3 sequences.

In this sample, this clonotype turned up a few times. Its specificity is not known. Trimming removed 6 bases from V and 5 bases from J; junction bases left unmatched: 6. The CDR3 sequence is 13 residues long. In germline, CDR1 is SEHNR, CDR2 FQNEAQ (reference sequence). Genomic DNA, serving as template, underwent TCR beta VDJ and CDR3 profiling. TCRdb ran MiXCR on the reads and lists one entry per CDR3 protein. This sample has roughly 170,000 distinct CDR3 sequences, with 60% to 70% found just once. The genes are TRBV7-9 and TRBJ1-2; 7 positions match TRBD1. The specimen was sorted CD4+, CD8+, or CD8+CD57+ T cells (not recorded which) from PBMCs. The receptor's source is a human donor in good health. The CDR3 here is CASSQGQNYGYTF. The CDR3 DNA reads TGTGCCAGCAGTCAGGGACAGAATTATGGCTACACCTTC.